These 27 T cell receptor beta chains originate from one sample sequenced in a study of glioma-infiltrating T cells. Using RNA template, CDR3s of TCR alpha and beta were amplified with iRepertoire arm-PCR. One entry per CDR3 protein results from TCRdb running MiXCR on the multiplex PCR reads. In the table there are about 180,000 distinct CDR3 sequences, over 40% of which are singletons. Material: glioma tissue, nonneoplastic brain tissue, or PBMCs (not recorded which). These receptors were collected from a human donor with low-grade glioma or glioblastoma, undergoing nonglioma brain surgery, or in good health (not recorded which).

This clonotype was observed at least ten times. The chain joins TRBV7-2 to TRBJ1-2; weak D call: TRBD1 (5 bases). CDR1 is SGHTA and CDR2 is FQGNSA in the germline V gene. Trimming removed 7 bases from V and 8 bases from J, with 17 bases in between. The CDR3 loop spans 13 amino acids. CDR3 residues: CASTKGPGEGYTF. The CDR3 DNA is TGTGCCAGCACCAAGGGTCCGGGGGAGGGCTACACCTTC.

As regards this clonotype: Since a much larger clone is just one base distant, this may be a read error. Written as DNA, the CDR3 is TGCAGTGCTAGAGATCGGGCCGGAGGAGTTAATTCACCCCTCCACTTT. This translates into CSARDRAGGVNSPLHF. The chain has TRBV20-1 and TRBJ1-6, with D uncertain. V shed 0 bases and J shed 6 bases, with 15 bases lying between them. Germline assignment: CDR1 DFQATT and CDR2 SNEGSKA (reference sequence). The CDR3 length is 16 residues.

This clonotype was observed a handful of times. The V and J genes are TRBV19 and TRBJ2-2; 7 bases are a match to TRBD2. CDR1 and CDR2 from the germline V gene are LNHDA and SQIVND (reference sequence). The CDR3 runs to 16 residues. Germline trimming cut 3 bases from V and 2 bases from J; bases unmatched to any gene: 6. The CDR3 spells CASSIVGGRNTGELFF. CDR3 coding DNA: TGTGCCAGTAGTATCGTGGGAGGGAGAAACACCGGGGAGCTGTTTTTT.

This clonotype was counted many times. V gene TRBV28 combines with J gene TRBJ2-7; TRBD1 matches at 9 bases. This CDR3 region has 15 residues. V lost 3 bases and J lost 4; bases outside the gene matches: 7. CDR1 is MDHEN and CDR2 is SYDVKM in the germline V gene. The CDR3 here is CASSLPSGQGYEQYF. DNA for the CDR3: TGTGCCAGCAGTTTGCCATCGGGACAGGGATACGAGCAGTACTTC.

This clonotype was observed a few times. The CDR3 region has the DNA TGTGCCAGCAGTTTCAAGGTCGGGGAGTATGGCTACACCTTC. Encoded protein: CASSFKVGEYGYTF. The rearrangement links TRBV12-3 or TRBV12-4 to TRBJ1-2; D unresolved. There are 14 residues in the CDR3. V was pared by 3 bases and J by 5 bases, with 13 bases between.

This clonotype was counted at least ten times. The chain recombines TRBV7-8 with TRBJ2-7, with 7 nucleotides matching TRBD2. Germline V gene lookup returns CDR1 SGHVS and CDR2 FQNEAQ. Trimming removed 1 base from V and 3 bases from J; junction bases left unmatched: 6. This CDR3 spans 15 amino acids. The CDR3 region has the DNA TGTGCCAGCAGCTTAGGGACTAGTCCATTCTACGAGCAGTACTTC. It codes for CASSLGTSPFYEQYF. Based on the CDR3 plus reference TRBV7-8 and TRBJ2-7, the full variable domain is GAGVSQSPRYKVAKRGQDVALRCDPISGHVSLFWYQQALGQGPEFLTYFQNEAQLDKSGLPSDRFFAERPEGSVSTLKIQRTQQEDSAVYLCASSLGTSPFYEQYFGPGTRLTVT.

As to this clonotype: Just one base apart from a much larger clone, this may be a read error. The chain combines TRBV7-2 with TRBJ1-1, with TRBD1 matching 7 bases. CDR3 length: 14 amino acids. Germline lookup yields CDR1 SGHTA and CDR2 FQGNSA. The CDR3 reads CASSFQGGLDEALF. CDR3 DNA: TGTGCCAGCAGCTTCCAGGGGGGACTCGATGAAGCTTTATTT. Full variable domain (outside the CDR3, taken from reference TRBV7-2 and TRBJ1-1): GAGVSQSPSNKVTEKGKDVELRCDPISGHTALYWYRQSLGQGLEFLIYFQGNSAPDKSGLPSDRFSAERTGGSVSTLTIQRTQQEDSAVYLCASSFQGGLDEALFGQGTRLTVV.

A word on this clonotype: At one boundary the junction diverges from the germline segment, which might be a read error. The rearrangement links TRBV19 to TRBJ1-5; 7 bases are a match to TRBD1. In germline, CDR1 is LNHDA, CDR2 SQIVND (reference sequence). The CDR3 covers 15 residues. CDR3 loop: CASSRQGFIGQTQHF. CDR3 nucleotides: TGTGCCAGTAGCAGACAGGGTTTTATCGGTCAGACCCAGCATTTT.

This clonotype was counted at least ten times. The rearrangement joins TRBV7-9 to TRBJ2-2, with 8 bases fitting TRBD2. The CDR3 spans 14 residues. Per the germline V gene, CDR1 is SEHNR and CDR2 is FQNEAQ (reference sequence). The ends lost 5 bases at V and 6 bases at J; junction bases unmatched: 5. The CDR3 coding sequence is TGTGCCAGCAGCCGTAGCGGGACTCCCGGGGAGCTGTTTTTT. It encodes CASSRSGTPGELFF.

This clonotype was observed many times. This chain connects TRBV20-1 to TRBJ2-2; possible D gene TRBD1, 6 bases. The CDR3 is 14 residues long. Trimming stripped 5 bases from V and 0 bases from J, with 10 bases between. The germline CDR1 and CDR2 sequences are DFQATT and SNEGSKA (reference sequence). CDR3 in amino acids: CSAQGSPNTGELFF. The CDR3 DNA reads as TGCAGTGCTCAGGGGAGCCCGAACACCGGGGAGCTGTTTTTT.

This clonotype counts as medium-sized. The J gene is TRBJ1-1, the V gene TRBV6-2 or TRBV6-3; D gene uncertain. The germline CDR1 and CDR2 sequences are MNHEY and SVGEGT. V lost 0 bases, J lost 8 bases, and 10 bases lay in between. The CDR3 is 13 amino acids. Here the CDR3 reads CASSYSQEEEAFF. In nucleotides, the CDR3 is TGTGCCAGCAGTTACTCTCAGGAGGAAGAAGCTTTCTTT.

This clonotype has just one count. At one boundary the junction diverges from the germline segment, which might be a read error. The chain joins TRBV4-1 to TRBJ1-1; D uncertain. Germline V gene lookup returns CDR1 MGHRA and CDR2 YSYEKL. CDR3 size: 13 residues. CDR3 amino acids: CASSQDTSTEDFF. As DNA, the CDR3 is TGCGCCAGCAGCCAAGATACGAGCACTGAAGATTTCTTT.

With regard to this clonotype: With a much larger clone just one base away, this may be a read error. The rearrangement links TRBV20-1 to TRBJ1-2; tentative D call: TRBD1 (5 bases). Germline lookup yields CDR1 DFQATT and CDR2 SNEGSKA (reference sequence). There are 13 residues in the CDR3. CDR3 coding DNA: TGCAGACTCCGGGACCTAGGAGCCTATGGCTACACCTTC. Its translation is CRLRDLGAYGYTF.

Regarding this clonotype: Germline and junction disagree at one end, which may indicate a read error. The V call is TRBV28, the J call TRBJ2-5; 11 positions agree with TRBD1. The CDR3 is 16 residues long. The V gene's germline CDR1 is MDHEN and CDR2 SYDVKM. Written as DNA, the CDR3 is TGTGCCGGCAGTTTAACGGGACAGGGGGACCGAGAGACCCAGTACTTC. This sequence encodes CAGSLTGQGDRETQYF. The variable domain in full, completed from reference TRBV28 and TRBJ2-5, reads DVKVTQSSRYLVKRTGEKVFLECVQDMDHENMFWYRQDPGLGLRLIYFSYDVKMKEKGDIPEGYSVSREKKERFSLILESASTNQTSMYLCAGSLTGQGDRETQYFGPGTRLLVL.

This clonotype was seen ten or more times. The rearrangement uses TRBV28 and TRBJ1-5; 7 bases line up with TRBD1. With V trimmed by 8 bases and J by 0 bases, 4 bases remained unmatched. The CDR3 totals 14 residues. Germline lookup yields CDR1 MDHEN and CDR2 SYDVKM. As DNA, the CDR3 is TGTGCCAGCGTGACAGGGTTTAGCAATCAGCCCCAGCATTTT. It specifies CASVTGFSNQPQHF.

Comment on this clonotype: The junction departs from the called germline gene at one end, perhaps through a read error. This chain uses TRBV10-3 with TRBJ2-5; no clear D. Germline V lookup: CDR1 ENHRY, CDR2 SYGVKD. CDR3 length: 12 residues. CDR3 loop: CAISEDQETKYF. The CDR3 nucleotides are TGTGCCATCAGTGAAGATCAAGAGACCAAGTACTTC.

Concerning this clonotype itself: A much more abundant neighbour one base away suggests this may be a read error. This chain uses TRBV5-1 with TRBJ1-1; a possible D gene is TRBD1 (6 bases). Germline V gene data show CDR1 as SGHRS and CDR2 as YFSETQ. CDR3 size: 14 residues. The CDR3 is CASSVQGANTEASF. Written as DNA, the CDR3 is TGCGCCAGCAGCGTACAGGGCGCGAACACTGAAGCTTCCTTT.

The V call is TRBV28, the J call TRBJ1-5; D call uncertain. The germline V gene has CDR1 MDHEN and CDR2 SYDVKM. This CDR3 has 13 residues. The V end was cut by 6 bases, the J end by 0 bases, with 6 bases between. CDR3: CASSTISNQPQHF. The CDR3 DNA follows: TGTGCCAGCAGCACTATTAGCAATCAGCCCCAGCATTTT.

This clonotype occurred a few times. V and J are TRBV5-6 and TRBJ2-7; D is ambiguous. Germline CDR1 and CDR2: SGHDT and YYEEEE. V was pared by 0 bases and J by 2 bases, with 9 bases between. The CDR3 loop spans 14 amino acids. The CDR3 nucleotides are TGTGCCAGCAGCTTGGTCGGTGCCACCTACGAGCAGTACTTC. Translating it yields CASSLVGATYEQYF.

This clonotype was seen only a few times. The V and J genes are TRBV11-2 and TRBJ2-3; D not certain. From germline, CDR1 is SGHAT and CDR2 FQNNGV. CDR3 length: 15 amino acids. Deletions cut 0 bases from V and 2 bases from J, with 9 bases between. The CDR3 DNA sequence: TGTGCCAGCAGCTTAGATAGGGTTACCACAGATACGCAGTATTTT. Translation gives CASSLDRVTTDTQYF.

As concerns this clonotype: A much larger clonotype is one base distant, so this may be a read error. V gene TRBV20-1 combines with J gene TRBJ2-1, with 9 bases lining up with TRBD2. CDR1 is DFQATT, CDR2 SNEGSKA, per germline (reference sequence). The V gene end was trimmed by 5 bases and the J gene end by 5 bases; junction bases not matched to a gene: 19. The CDR3 contains 18 residues. DNA for the CDR3: TGCAGTGCTGGGACTTATTATGCGGCTAGCGGGGCCAACAATGAGCAGTTCTTC. This sequence encodes CSAGTYYAASGANNEQFF.

About this clonotype: The junction departs from germline at one end; a sequencing error may be responsible. The rearrangement uses TRBV10-3 and TRBJ1-5; D not resolved. The CDR3 runs 14 residues. Per the germline V gene, CDR1 is ENHRY and CDR2 is SYGVKD. CDR3 sequence: CAISAGGVHQPKHF. The CDR3 DNA follows: TGTGCCATCAGTGCGGGTGGAGTCCATCAGCCCAAGCATTTT.

J is TRBJ2-1 and V is TRBV6-1; TRBD2 matches at 10 bases. Trimming cost V 6 bases and J 8 bases; bases outside gene matches: 10. Germline CDR1 MNHNS, CDR2 SASEGT. The CDR3 length is 15 residues. CDR3 in DNA: TGTGCCAGCAGCATATCTAGCGGGAGAGGAGATGAGCAGTTCTTC. Translated: CASSISSGRGDEQFF.

This clonotype was counted many times. The chain combines TRBV15 with TRBJ2-1; D is ambiguous. V was clipped by 0 bases and J by 4 bases, with 7 bases between them. This CDR3 comprises 14 residues. Per germline, CDR1 LNHNV and CDR2 YYDKDF (reference sequence). CDR3 in amino acids: CATSRDLDYNEQFF. CDR3 nucleotides: TGTGCCACCAGCAGAGATCTAGATTACAATGAGCAGTTCTTC. Using reference TRBV15 and TRBJ2-1 for the parts outside the CDR3, the full variable domain is DAMVIQNPRYQVTQFGKPVTLSCSQTLNHNVMYWYQQKSSQAPKLLFHYYDKDFNNEADTPDNFQSRRPNTSFCFLDIRSPGLGDTAMYLCATSRDLDYNEQFFGPGTRLTVL.

A remark on this clonotype: Possible read error: a much larger clone is one base away. V is TRBV3-1 and J is TRBJ1-1; tentative D call: TRBD1 (6 bases). This CDR3 has 15 amino acids. The germline gives CDR1 LGHDT, CDR2 YNNKEL (reference sequence). The CDR3 sequence: CAGSQYPGATTEAFF. Written as DNA, the CDR3 is TGTGCCGGCAGCCAATATCCGGGGGCGACCACTGAAGCTTTCTTT.

The rearrangement links TRBV19 to TRBJ2-2; 7 bases map to TRBD2. The germline V gene encodes CDR1 LNHDA and CDR2 SQIVND (reference sequence). The length of the CDR3 is 12 residues. V lost 11 bases, J lost 4 bases, and 4 bases stayed unmatched. In DNA, the CDR3 is TGTGCCTGCGGGAGTGGCACCGGGGAGCTGTTTTTT. This encodes CACGSGTGELFF.

On this clonotype itself: Being one base from a much bigger clone, this may be a read error. V usage is TRBV25-1 and J usage is TRBJ2-1; no reliable D call. The CDR3 loop spans 16 amino acids. Germline V gene lookup returns CDR1 MGHDK and CDR2 SYGVNS. Trimming left V 2 bases short and J 0 bases short, with 11 bases between. The CDR3 is CASSELPQSSYNEQFF. The CDR3 DNA reads as TGTGCCAGCAGTGAACTTCCCCAAAGCTCCTACAATGAGCAGTTCTTC.